Sequencing of this TCR beta chain was carried out in a study of T cell repertoires in cytomegalovirus infection. The overall study: Public TCR beta signatures indicated both CMV infection and matching HLA type. Findings of the study overall: CMV-specific HLA-C-restricted TCR beta clonotypes dominated the ex vivo response. Summed frequency of public TCR beta families distinguished CMV carriers with the relevant HLA.

This clonotype has ten or more counts. Its antigen remains unknown. TCRdb used MiXCR to reprocess the reads, holding one entry per CDR3 protein. Of around 120,000 distinct CDR3 sequences listed, around 25% are singletons. The V end lost 0 bases, the J end lost 8 bases, and 10 bases lay between the germline ends. This CDR3 comprises 13 residues. Looked up from germline, CDR1 is SGHTA and CDR2 is FQGNSA. This receptor was taken from a human donor in good health (CMV status not recorded). Some clones in this sample may be carry-over from other donors' samples. Sample: PBMCs, sequenced either directly or after in vitro stimulation (not recorded which). The J gene is TRBJ1-2, the V gene TRBV7-2; tentative D call: TRBD1 (5 bases). CDR3 in amino acids: CASSLARVRGYTF. Here the CDR3 DNA reads TGTGCCAGCAGCTTAGCCAGGGTCCGGGGCTACACCTTC. Based on the CDR3 plus reference TRBV7-2 and TRBJ1-2, the full variable domain is GAGVSQSPSNKVTEKGKDVELRCDPISGHTALYWYRQSLGQGLEFLIYFQGNSAPDKSGLPSDRFSAERTGGSVSTLTIQRTQQEDSAVYLCASSLARVRGYTFGSGTRLTVV.